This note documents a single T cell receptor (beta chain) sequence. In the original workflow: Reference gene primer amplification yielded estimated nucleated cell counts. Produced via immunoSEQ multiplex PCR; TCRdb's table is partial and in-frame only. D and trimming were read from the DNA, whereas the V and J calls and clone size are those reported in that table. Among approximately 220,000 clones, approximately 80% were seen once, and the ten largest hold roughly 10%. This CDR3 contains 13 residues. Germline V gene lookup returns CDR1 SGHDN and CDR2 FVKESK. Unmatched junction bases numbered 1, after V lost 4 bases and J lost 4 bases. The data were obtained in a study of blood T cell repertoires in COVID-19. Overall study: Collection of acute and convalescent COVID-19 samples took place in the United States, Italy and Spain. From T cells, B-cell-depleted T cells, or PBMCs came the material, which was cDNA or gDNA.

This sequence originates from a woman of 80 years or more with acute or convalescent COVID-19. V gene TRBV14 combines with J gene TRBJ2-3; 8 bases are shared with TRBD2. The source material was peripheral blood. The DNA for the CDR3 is TGTGCCAGCAGCCGTAGCGGGGCAGATACGCAGTATTTT. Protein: CASSRSGADTQYF.